Shown below are 20 T cell receptor beta chains from a single sample sequenced in a study of cytomegalovirus exposure and HLA in healthy donors. The protocol was immunoSEQ multiplex PCR, while the TCRdb copy is restricted to in-frame clones and leaves out a portion. The sample records some 140,000 clones, less than 90% being singletons. Sequencing input: PBMCs. These receptors were obtained from a young man in good health and CMV-seronegative.

The chain links TRBV7-8 to TRBJ2-7; D is uncertain. CDR1 and CDR2 from the germline V gene are SGHVS and FQNEAQ. The germline V and J ends were trimmed by 3 bases and 3 bases, with 9 bases remaining between them. The CDR3 is 13 residues long. CDR3 sequence: CASSFGSGYEQYF. Written as DNA, the CDR3 is TGTGCCAGCAGCTTCGGATCAGGCTACGAGCAGTACTTC.

For the CDR3, the DNA is TGTGCCAGCAGTGGACAGTCCGTCTTTGGAGAGACCCAGTACTTC. Protein product: CASSGQSVFGETQYF. The chain uses TRBV28 and TRBJ2-5; possible D gene TRBD1, 6 bases. Germline CDR1 and CDR2: MDHEN and SYDVKM. The CDR3 covers 15 residues. V gave up 5 bases and J gave up 4 bases, with 17 bases separating them.

This chain links TRBV4-1 with TRBJ2-1, with D unresolved. V lost 5 bases and J lost 7, with 12 bases in between. This CDR3 region has 13 residues. Germline V gives CDR1 MGHRA, CDR2 YSYEKL. The CDR3 DNA follows: TGCGCCAGCAGCGCGAGACTCCTGAATGAGCAGTTCTTC. This sequence encodes CASSARLLNEQFF.

The chain joins TRBV9 to TRBJ2-2; 10 bases align to TRBD1. Germline CDR1 SGDLS, CDR2 YYNGEE. This CDR3 spans 14 amino acids. Germline trimming cut 8 bases from V and 5 bases from J; bases unmatched to any gene: 6. The CDR3 is CASSTGGRTGELFF. The DNA for the CDR3 is TGTGCCAGTTCGACAGGGGGCAGAACCGGGGAGCTGTTTTTT.

This clone was picked up one time. The chain has TRBV7-9 and TRBJ2-7; TRBD1 matches at 7 bases. CDR1 is SEHNR and CDR2 is FQNEAQ in the germline V gene (reference sequence). The CDR3 spans 14 residues. J was trimmed by 6 bases and V by 2 bases; bases with no gene match: 7. CDR3 residues: CASSLRQGRVEQYF. The CDR3 nucleotides read TGTGCCAGCAGCTTAAGACAGGGTAGGGTCGAGCAGTACTTC. Together with reference TRBV7-9 and TRBJ2-7, the CDR3 gives the full variable domain: DTGVSQNPRHKITKRGQNVTFRCDPISEHNRLYWYRQTLGQGPEFLTYFQNEAQLEKSRLLSDRFSAERPKGSFSTLEIQRTEQGDSAMYLCASSLRQGRVEQYFGPGTRLTVT.

The chain carries TRBV16 and TRBJ2-4; D gene unclear. This CDR3 spans 13 amino acids. Trimming pared 3 bases from V and 5 bases from J, leaving 8 bases between. Germline V gene sequence: CDR1 KGHSY, CDR2 FQNENV. CDR3: CASSQGQQNIQYF. Here the CDR3 DNA reads TGTGCCAGCAGCCAGGGCCAGCAAAACATTCAGTACTTC.

The chain couples TRBV28 to TRBJ1-2, with TRBD1 identical over 8 bases. The junction had 6 bases not matched to a gene; V was cut back by 6 bases and J by 6 bases. The CDR3 has 13 residues. Germline lookup yields CDR1 MDHEN and CDR2 SYDVKM. The CDR3 reads CASSPPGQDGYTF. The CDR3 nucleotides read TGTGCCAGCAGCCCCCCGGGACAGGATGGCTACACCTTC.

Concerning this clone: Distinct nucleotide sequences in the sample also encode this CDR3. The chain employs TRBV28 and TRBJ1-1; weak D call: TRBD1 (5 bases). Trimming took off 2 bases at V and 5 bases at J, with 6 bases between the two ends. CDR3 length: 12 amino acids. Germline CDR1 is MDHEN and CDR2 is SYDVKM. CDR3 coding DNA: TGTGCCAGCAGTTTACAGGGTACTGAAGCTTTCTTT. This translates into CASSLQGTEAFF.

The V gene is TRBV25-1, the J gene TRBJ2-5, with 8 positions matching TRBD1. The V gene's germline CDR1 is MGHDK and CDR2 SYGVNS. This CDR3 contains 15 residues. J gave up 5 bases and V 0 bases, and 5 bases lay outside the gene matches. The DNA for the CDR3 is TGTGCCAGCAGTGAATATGGCAGGGGGCCGGAGACCCAGTACTTC. Its protein product is CASSEYGRGPETQYF.

The chain uses TRBV7-9 and TRBJ2-3, with D tentatively TRBD2 (5 bases). Trimming removed 5 bases at V and 2 bases at J, with 17 bases between. The CDR3 consists of 16 residues. The germline gives CDR1 SEHNR, CDR2 FQNEAQ (reference sequence). As DNA, the CDR3 is TGTGCCAGCAGCCCAACCCGGGGATCGGTCACAGATACGCAGTATTTT. Its protein product is CASSPTRGSVTDTQYF.

The count of this clone is one. The chain links TRBV6-5 to TRBJ2-1; TRBD2 agrees at 7 bases. The length of the CDR3 is 15 residues. The junction had 8 bases not matched to a gene; V was cut back by 0 bases and J by 9 bases. The germline CDR1 and CDR2 sequences are MNHEY and SVGAGI. CDR3 in amino acids: CASSYSGLRGREQFF. The CDR3 bases are TGTGCCAGCAGTTACTCGGGACTACGTGGTCGTGAGCAGTTCTTC.

This sequence joins TRBV6-1 and TRBJ2-4; TRBD1 might be the D (5 bases). The CDR3 runs to 15 residues. From germline, CDR1 is MNHNS and CDR2 SASEGT. V lost 2 bases to trimming and J lost 0 bases, with 8 bases between them. The CDR3 reads CASSESGLAKNIQYF. The CDR3 DNA reads TGTGCCAGCAGTGAATCAGGGTTAGCCAAAAACATTCAGTACTTC.

V gene TRBV7-6 combines with J gene TRBJ2-3; the match to TRBD2 covers 9 bases. This CDR3 is 17 amino acids long. With 1 base clipped from V and 5 bases from J, the junction kept 10 bases outside the gene matches. Germline CDR1 SGHVS, CDR2 FNYEAQ. Here the CDR3 reads CASSLGLRGGLGDTQYF. CDR3 nucleotide sequence: TGTGCCAGCAGCTTAGGGTTGCGGGGGGGCCTAGGAGATACGCAGTATTTT.

The V gene is TRBV5-5, the J gene TRBJ2-5; D not certain. The CDR3 spans 17 residues. The ends were cut back, 4 bases at V and 2 bases at J, with 21 bases in the middle. Germline values: CDR1 SGHKS, CDR2 YYEKEE (reference sequence). The CDR3 spells CASSNPPWATIQETQYF. The DNA for the CDR3 is TGTGCCAGCAGCAATCCCCCCTGGGCGACAATTCAAGAGACCCAGTACTTC.

The genes are TRBV2 and TRBJ1-6; TRBD1 matches at 9 bases. The J segment lost 5 bases and the V segment lost 5 bases, leaving 4 bases of the junction unmatched. The CDR3 totals 15 residues. CDR1 is SNHLY and CDR2 is FYNNEI in the germline V gene. For the CDR3, the DNA is TGTGCCAGCAGTTGGGACAGGGAGGATAATTCACCCCTCCACTTT. Amino acids: CASSWDREDNSPLHF.

The chain carries TRBV12-5 and TRBJ2-7, with D possibly TRBD1 on 5 matching bases. Germline assignment: CDR1 LGHNT and CDR2 FRNRAP. V was cut by 3 bases and J by 3 bases, with 9 bases left in between. The CDR3 runs to 13 residues. The CDR3 spells CASGLGQGYEQYF. The CDR3 coding sequence is TGTGCTAGTGGTTTAGGGCAGGGCTACGAGCAGTACTTC.

This clone was recorded only once. V usage is TRBV18 and J usage is TRBJ2-7; TRBD2 matches 7 bases. J was trimmed by 0 bases and V by 1 base; bases with no gene match: 3. The CDR3 length is 15 residues. Per the germline V gene, CDR1 is KGHSH and CDR2 is LQKENI. Here the CDR3 DNA reads TGTGCCAGCTCACCACGGCGGACTAGCTCCTACGAGCAGTACTTC. It yields the protein CASSPRRTSSYEQYF. Together with reference TRBV18 and TRBJ2-7, the CDR3 gives the full variable domain: NAGVMQNPRHLVRRRGQEARLRCSPMKGHSHVYWYRQLPEEGLKFMVYLQKENIIDESGMPKERFSAEFPKEGPSILRIQQVVRGDSAAYFCASSPRRTSSYEQYFGPGTRLTVT.

The J gene is TRBJ2-1, the V gene TRBV28; D is unresolved. Trimming pared 3 bases from V and 1 base from J, leaving 7 bases between. The germline V gene encodes CDR1 MDHEN and CDR2 SYDVKM. This CDR3 is built from 14 residues. The CDR3 reads CASSFVLSYNEQFF. CDR3 coding DNA: TGTGCCAGCAGTTTTGTACTATCCTACAATGAGCAGTTCTTC.

This chain links TRBV10-1 with TRBJ1-1; 12 bases fit TRBD1. Losses at the gene ends were 3 bases for V and 8 bases for J; bases not matched to a gene: 4. This CDR3 is built from 14 residues. Germline lookup yields CDR1 WNHNN and CDR2 SYGVQD (reference sequence). The DNA of the CDR3 is TGCGCCAGCAGTGACAAAGGGACAGGGGGCGAAGCTTTCTTT. The encoded protein is CASSDKGTGGEAFF.

The rearrangement uses TRBV10-3 and TRBJ1-3, with D tentatively TRBD1 (6 bases). The CDR3 spans 15 residues. V lost 3 bases, J lost 4 bases, and 13 bases lay in between. CDR1 and CDR2 (germline): ENHRY, SYGVKD. The CDR3 spells CAISEGQPAGNTIYF. CDR3 nucleotide sequence: TGTGCCATCAGTGAAGGACAGCCTGCAGGAAACACCATATATTTT.